Included here is one TCR beta chain sequence, with context. These data are taken from a study of blood T cell repertoires in COVID-19. Study as a whole: COVID-19 samples, acute and convalescent, were from the United States, Italy and Spain.

TCRdb's table, derived via immunoSEQ multiplex PCR, lists solely in-frame clones and lacks some. The sample holds about 240,000 clones, 80% to 90% seen once. V lost 4 bases to trimming and J lost 4 bases; unmatched junction nucleotides: 3. This CDR3 spans 14 amino acids. CDR1 is SGHTA, CDR2 FQGNSA, per germline. The sequencing input was PBMCs or T cells enriched from blood (not recorded which). The sequence derives from a woman aged 25 to 39 with acute COVID-19. The V gene is TRBV7-2, the J gene TRBJ1-1; 10 bases are a match to TRBD1. The CDR3: CASSSRTGGTEAFF. For the CDR3, the DNA is TGTGCCAGCAGCTCCCGGACAGGGGGCACTGAAGCTTTCTTT. Full variable domain (remainder filled in from reference TRBV7-2 and TRBJ1-1): GAGVSQSPSNKVTEKGKDVELRCDPISGHTALYWYRQSLGQGLEFLIYFQGNSAPDKSGLPSDRFSAERTGGSVSTLTIQRTQQEDSAVYLCASSSRTGGTEAFFGQGTRLTVV.